Shown below are 16 T cell receptor beta chains from a single sample sequenced in a study of cytomegalovirus exposure and HLA in healthy donors. The PCR employed 60 Vbeta primers together with 13 Jbeta primers. Profiled with immunoSEQ multiplex PCR; TCRdb holds only in-frame clones, not every one. The profile shows about 59,000 clones, roughly 84% of them singletons. The source material was PBMCs. The receptors were sampled from a human donor in good health.

The CDR3 sequence is CSVGGGGNQPQHF. The CDR3 nucleotides read TGCAGCGTTGGGGGCGGGGGCAATCAGCCCCAGCATTTT. The chain recombines TRBV29-1 with TRBJ1-5, with a possible D match to TRBD1 (5 bases). Germline values: CDR1 SQVTM, CDR2 ANQGSEA. The V gene lost 4 bases and the J gene lost 2 bases, with 9 bases spanning the gap. CDR3 size: 13 residues.

This clone was counted a few times. This chain links TRBV7-9 with TRBJ2-4; 8 nucleotides match TRBD2. V shed 2 bases and J 15 bases; nucleotides not matched to a gene: 6. Germline V lookup: CDR1 SEHNR, CDR2 FQNEAQ (reference sequence). The CDR3 is made up of 12 amino acids. In DNA form, the CDR3 reads TGTGCCAGCAGCTTATCGGGGACTAGTGCGTACTTC. The encoded protein is CASSLSGTSAYF.

The V call is TRBV12-2, the J call TRBJ1-2. TRBV12-2 is a pseudogene segment. The length of the CDR3 is 14 residues. The CDR3 spells CASRLGGGSCGYTF. CDR3 DNA sequence: TGTGCAAGTCGCTTAGGTGGAGGCTCCTGTGGCTACACCTTC.

The rearrangement links TRBV7-2 to TRBJ2-3, with 11 bases matching TRBD2. This CDR3 spans 17 amino acids. CDR1 and CDR2 from the germline V gene are SGHTA and FQGNSA. V was pared by 5 bases and J by 0 bases, with 7 bases of the junction left unmatched. This CDR3 reads CASSPSSGRESTDTQYF. CDR3 DNA sequence: TGTGCCAGCAGCCCCAGTAGCGGGAGGGAAAGCACAGATACGCAGTATTTT.

The chain joins TRBV10-3 to TRBJ2-2; possible D gene TRBD1, 5 bases. This CDR3 has 16 amino acids. Germline values: CDR1 ENHRY, CDR2 SYGVKD. V lost 2 bases, J lost 6 bases, and 16 bases lay in between. This CDR3 is CAISEVQVKFAGELFF. DNA for the CDR3: TGTGCCATCAGTGAGGTACAGGTAAAATTTGCCGGGGAGCTGTTTTTT.

The genes are TRBV2 and TRBJ2-6, with D possibly TRBD2 on 6 matching bases. Germline-derived CDR1 and CDR2 are SNHLY and FYNNEI. Trimming stripped 4 bases from V and 0 bases from J, with 7 bases between. The CDR3 is 15 amino acids. The CDR3 spells CASSGGGSGANVLTF. The CDR3 DNA reads TGTGCCAGCAGTGGGGGAGGCTCTGGGGCCAACGTCCTGACTTTC.

V is TRBV4-3 and J is TRBJ2-3; TRBD2 matches at 10 bases. CDR1 LGHNA and CDR2 YSLEER come from the germline V gene. CDR3 size: 15 residues. V shed 5 bases, J shed 2 bases, and the junction held 4 bases outside the gene matches. DNA of the CDR3: TGCGCCAGCAGCAATCTAGCGGGAGACACAGATACGCAGTATTTT. It encodes CASSNLAGDTDTQYF.

The chain couples TRBV6-6 to TRBJ2-3; 7 nucleotides agree with TRBD2. With V trimmed by 5 bases and J by 6 bases, 8 bases remained unmatched. Germline V gives CDR1 MNHNY, CDR2 SVGAGI (reference sequence). The CDR3 extends over 14 amino acids. The CDR3 protein is CASSTPGGFDTQYF. DNA of the CDR3: TGTGCCAGCAGTACCCCCGGGGGGTTTGATACGCAGTATTTT.

This clone was seen a single time. The gene calls are TRBV18 and TRBJ2-5; TRBD2 matches at 12 bases. The CDR3 consists of 16 residues. CDR1 is KGHSH and CDR2 is LQKENI in the germline V gene. Losses at the gene ends were 3 bases for V and 0 bases for J; bases not matched to a gene: 2. The CDR3 here is CASSPTSGGNQETQYF. CDR3 in DNA: TGTGCCAGCTCACCGACTAGCGGGGGCAACCAAGAGACCCAGTACTTC.

This clone was observed a single time. Other DNA variants within this sample encode the same CDR3. This sequence joins TRBV5-1 and TRBJ2-5; the D gene is possibly TRBD1 (5 bases). V lost 0 bases, J lost 1 base, and 10 bases lay in between. The CDR3 totals 15 residues. Germline CDR1 SGHRS, CDR2 YFSETQ. CDR3 bases: TGCGCCAGCAGCTTGGGTCGACAGCGCCAAGAGACCCAGTACTTC. It encodes CASSLGRQRQETQYF.

This clone was detected a few times. The chain combines TRBV6-1 with TRBJ2-1; 8 bases fit TRBD1. V gave up 2 bases and J gave up 7 bases; unmatched junction bases: 10. Germline-derived CDR1 and CDR2 are MNHNS and SASEGT. This CDR3 spans 16 amino acids. The CDR3 is CASSEFVGQGANEQFF. The CDR3 DNA reads TGTGCCAGCAGTGAATTCGTAGGACAGGGAGCAAATGAGCAGTTCTTC.

This clone is classed as medium-sized. This sequence joins TRBV5-4 and TRBJ1-1; 10 nucleotides line up with TRBD1. The CDR3 length is 15 residues. Germline V gene data show CDR1 as SGHNT and CDR2 as YYREEE (reference sequence). After removal of 6 bases from V and 6 bases from J, the junction contained 11 bases not matched to a gene. CDR3 in amino acids: CASTPVGTGVSEAFF. The DNA of the CDR3 is TGTGCCAGCACACCTGTCGGGACAGGGGTTTCTGAAGCTTTCTTT. Full variable domain (remainder filled in from reference TRBV5-4 and TRBJ1-1): ETGVTQSPTHLIKTRGQQVTLRCSSQSGHNTVSWYQQALGQGPQFIFQYYREEENGRGNFPPRFSGLQFPNYSSELNVNALELDDSALYLCASTPVGTGVSEAFFGQGTRLTVV.

The V call is TRBV4-2, the J call TRBJ2-5; 8 bases line up with TRBD2. The V segment lost 0 bases and the J segment 5 bases; nucleotides outside the gene matches: 8. The V gene's germline CDR1 is LGHNA and CDR2 YNFKEQ. The CDR3 loop spans 16 amino acids. The CDR3 here is CASSQDWTSMLETQYF. CDR3 sequence (DNA): TGTGCCAGCAGCCAAGACTGGACTAGCATGCTGGAGACCCAGTACTTC.

A note on this clone: The junction differs from germline at one of its ends, possibly a read error. The chain links TRBV7-9 to TRBJ2-3, with 8 bases aligning to TRBD2. Germline-derived CDR1 and CDR2 are SEHNR and FQNEAQ (reference sequence). The CDR3 extends over 18 amino acids. The CDR3 coding sequence is TGTTCCAGCAGCTCTGGGGGGGGCGGGGGGCTCCCCACAGATACGCAGTATTTT. It yields the protein CSSSSGGGGGLPTDTQYF.

The genes are TRBV5-1 and TRBJ2-3; D not certain. V gave up 0 bases and J gave up 2 bases, with 7 bases separating them. The CDR3 has 14 residues. Germline lookup yields CDR1 SGHRS and CDR2 YFSETQ. The CDR3 sequence: CASSLGGSTDTQYF. The CDR3 region has the DNA TGCGCCAGCAGCTTGGGAGGCTCCACAGATACGCAGTATTTT.

This chain connects TRBV30 to TRBJ2-1; 11 bases line up with TRBD2. V lost 2 bases and J lost 6; bases outside the gene matches: 15. Germline V gene lookup returns CDR1 GTSNPN and CDR2 SVGIG (reference sequence). The CDR3 has 18 residues. The CDR3 bases are TGTGCCTGGAGTAAGCGGATCGTTCTAGCGGGAGGCGGCAATGAGCAGTTCTTC. This translates into CAWSKRIVLAGGGNEQFF.